What follows are 14 T cell receptor beta chains derived from one specimen sequenced in a study of neurological immune-mediated disorders. Each CDR3 protein gets one entry after TCRdb re-called the 5' RACE reads with MiXCR. The table includes roughly 88,000 distinct CDR3 sequences, around 3.5% detected once. Material for sequencing was PBMCs. These receptors originate from a woman aged 50 to 65 with multiple sclerosis.

This clonotype was recorded at least ten times. The chain has TRBV2 and TRBJ2-7; no clear D gene. The ends were cut back, 3 bases at V and 3 bases at J, with 3 bases in the middle. The CDR3 spans 11 residues. CDR1 is SNHLY and CDR2 is FYNNEI in the germline V gene. CDR3 DNA sequence: TGTGCCAGCAGTGAGGACTACGAGCAGTACTTC. Translating gives CASSEDYEQYF.

The table lists this clonotype with many counts. The V and J genes are TRBV12-3 or TRBV12-4 and TRBJ2-7; 11 bases match TRBD2. Trimming took 5 bases from V and 4 from J; bases not matched to a gene: 7. This CDR3 has 15 amino acids. The CDR3 is CASSTRTSGLYEQYF. The CDR3 nucleotides read TGTGCCAGCAGTACGAGGACTAGCGGGTTGTACGAGCAGTACTTC.

Ten or more counts support this clonotype. The CDR3 nucleotides are TGTGCCAGCAGCTCCAACCGTGGTCGGTACGAGCAGTACTTC. This sequence encodes CASSSNRGRYEQYF. This chain joins TRBV11-2 and TRBJ2-7, with D unclear. This CDR3 spans 14 amino acids. V lost 4 bases to trimming and J lost 4 bases, with 14 bases between them. The germline CDR1 and CDR2 sequences are SGHAT and FQNNGV.

This clonotype was counted many times. V gene TRBV20-1 combines with J gene TRBJ2-4, with D possibly TRBD1 on 5 matching bases. V dropped 0 bases and J dropped 3 bases, with 6 bases sitting between them. The CDR3 has 13 amino acids. Germline V gene data show CDR1 as DFQATT and CDR2 as SNEGSKA (reference sequence). This chain's CDR3 is CSARDQGKNIQYF. The CDR3 DNA follows: TGCAGTGCTAGAGATCAGGGCAAAAACATTCAGTACTTC.

With respect to this clonotype: A much larger clone differs from this one at a single base, so this may be a read error. The chain combines TRBV20-1 with TRBJ1-1; TRBD1 is a possible D gene (5 bases). Trimming removed 1 base at V and 1 base at J, with 10 bases between. CDR1 is DFQATT and CDR2 is SNEGSKA in the germline V gene (reference sequence). The CDR3 length is 14 residues. The CDR3 reads CSARAMGRNTEAFF. The CDR3 DNA follows: TGCAGTGCTAGAGCCATGGGGCGGAACACTGAAGCTTTCTTT.

This clonotype was seen repeatedly, ten times or more. A junction end diverges from the germline sequence, so it may reflect a read error. The rearrangement joins TRBV9 to TRBJ2-7, with 8 bases lining up with TRBD2. This CDR3 is built from 14 residues. The V gene's germline CDR1 is SGDLS and CDR2 YYNGEE. The CDR3 coding sequence is TGTGCCAGCAGCGTGCTAGCGGGCTCCGACGAGCAGTACTTC. Translated: CASSVLAGSDEQYF.

Ten or more counts support this clonotype. CDR3 sequence: CATSILAGRGNDNEQFF. The CDR3 region has the DNA TGTGCCACCAGCATCCTAGCGGGGAGAGGAAACGACAATGAGCAGTTCTTC. This chain joins TRBV15 and TRBJ2-1; TRBD2 matches at 9 bases. Germline assignment: CDR1 LNHNV and CDR2 YYDKDF (reference sequence). The CDR3 runs 17 residues. The junction had 12 bases not matched to a gene; V was cut back by 4 bases and J by 5 bases. The full variable domain, with the rest looked up from reference TRBV15 and TRBJ2-1, is DAMVIQNPRYQVTQFGKPVTLSCSQTLNHNVMYWYQQKSSQAPKLLFHYYDKDFNNEADTPDNFQSRRPNTSFCFLDIRSPGLGDTAMYLCATSILAGRGNDNEQFFGPGTRLTVL.

This clonotype has a count of ten or more. The chain combines TRBV5-6 with TRBJ1-2; 10 nucleotides agree with TRBD1. Germline CDR1 SGHDT, CDR2 YYEEEE. There are 16 residues in the CDR3. V gave up 5 bases and J gave up 5 bases; unmatched junction bases: 12. CDR3 bases: TGTGCCAGCAGTTCCTGGACAGGGGGAAGAGGATATGGCTACACCTTC. It specifies CASSSWTGGRGYGYTF.

This clonotype was recorded many times. The rearrangement joins TRBV10-2 to TRBJ2-3, with 11 bases matching TRBD2. The CDR3 is 15 residues long. Per germline, CDR1 WSHSY and CDR2 SAAADI. The ends lost 7 bases at V and 5 bases at J; junction bases unmatched: 8. The CDR3 loop is CASISGGAVVDTQYF. CDR3 sequence (DNA): TGCGCCAGCATTAGCGGGGGGGCCGTCGTAGATACGCAGTATTTT.

Only a few counts were recorded for this clonotype. The conserved final phenylalanine or tryptophan is absent from the CDR3, which likely points to a read error. No DNA is shown, since the ends of the CDR3 on it are uncertain; the CDR3 is the one TCRdb lists. The rearrangement links TRBV20-1 to TRBJ1-2. CDR1 is DFQATT, CDR2 SNEGSKA, per germline (reference sequence). The CDR3 is 10 amino acids in total, end residues counted. CDR3 in amino acids: CSARDLIGYI.

Ten or more counts support this clonotype. The chain employs TRBV12-3 or TRBV12-4 and TRBJ1-4; tentatively, D is TRBD1 (6 bases). The CDR3 has 14 residues. V lost 7 bases, J lost 8 bases, and 17 bases lay in between. The CDR3 DNA reads as TGTGCCAGCAAAAAGGGGGTGACGGGAGAAAAACTGTTTTTT. It specifies CASKKGVTGEKLFF.

This clonotype showed up many times. The V call is TRBV12-3 or TRBV12-4, the J call TRBJ2-6, with D tentatively TRBD1 (6 bases). The CDR3 totals 15 residues. Trimming shortened V by 6 bases and J by 0 bases, and 9 bases separated the two germline ends. CDR3 residues: CASRGQVSGANVLTF. CDR3 DNA: TGTGCCAGCAGGGGACAAGTCTCTGGGGCCAACGTCCTGACTTTC.

The table lists this clonotype with many counts. V and J are TRBV2 and TRBJ2-1, with 7 bases aligning to TRBD2. V shed 4 bases and J 8 bases; nucleotides not matched to a gene: 11. The CDR3 has 15 residues. The germline CDR1 and CDR2 sequences are SNHLY and FYNNEI. In nucleotides, the CDR3 is TGTGCCAGCAGTGGTGGGGACTACCTACGGGATGAGCAGTTCTTC. Protein product: CASSGGDYLRDEQFF.

In this sample, this clonotype turned up a few times. The chain carries TRBV11-3 and TRBJ2-5, with D possibly matching TRBD1 (5 bases). Germline CDR1 and CDR2: SGHNT and YENEEA. The CDR3 has 13 amino acids. Trimming cost V 2 bases and J 5 bases, with 9 bases left between them. The CDR3 coding sequence is TGTGCCAGCAGCTTACAGGGTTCGGAGACCCAGTACTTC. This sequence encodes CASSLQGSETQYF.